The T cell receptor (beta chain) under discussion was sequenced for a study of blood T cell repertoires in COVID-19. Study at large: Collection of acute and convalescent COVID-19 samples took place in the United States, Italy and Spain. The analysed material was cDNA or gDNA that came from T cells, B-cell-depleted T cells, or PBMCs.

Per the original methods: Cell counts per sample came from amplifying reference gene primers. Produced via immunoSEQ multiplex PCR; TCRdb's table is partial and in-frame only. The D gene and trimming were derived from the DNA, and the V and J assignments and clone size from that table. The data contain hundreds of thousands of clones, about 93% of them singletons. The V and J ends lost 5 bases and 7 bases, in that order; junction bases with no gene match: 8. Germline V gene sequence: CDR1 SGHAT, CDR2 FQNNGV. The CDR3 is 15 residues long. The TCR originated in a woman aged 18-30 years who had recovered from COVID-19. Sequences were obtained from peripheral blood. The gene calls are TRBV11-2 and TRBJ2-1; 10 nucleotides match TRBD2. The CDR3 DNA sequence: TGTGCCAGCAGCCCAGCGGGAGGGCTGGGGAATGAGCAGTTCTTC. It codes for CASSPAGGLGNEQFF.